This TCR beta chain was documented in a study of blood T cells in healthy people across ages. This clonotype has only a few counts. Its target is unknown. Per-sample yields of isolated PBMCs were at least 6.5 million. The germline CDR1 and CDR2 sequences are MGHDK and SYGVNS. V dropped 8 bases and J dropped 6 bases, with 14 bases sitting between them. The CDR3 contains 12 residues. Whole-study results and caveats: It was held that the diversity estimates obtained from one million T cells were underestimates. Among T cells, TCR beta diversity per million cells dropped roughly linearly as age rose.

The use of a sample-barcoded 5' primer and a J-beta primer mix characterized a second PCR of about 6 to 11 cycles. TCRdb ran MiXCR on the 5' RACE reads and lists one entry per CDR3 protein. The table includes roughly 1.7 million distinct CDR3 sequences, 34% detected once. This sequence originates from a woman aged 30 to 39 in good health. The chain carries TRBV25-1 and TRBJ2-7; unclear D gene. Sample: blood. The CDR3 nucleotides read TGTGCCAGCGCCCAAGGTCCGGGCGAGCAGTACTTC. The encoded protein is CASAQGPGEQYF.